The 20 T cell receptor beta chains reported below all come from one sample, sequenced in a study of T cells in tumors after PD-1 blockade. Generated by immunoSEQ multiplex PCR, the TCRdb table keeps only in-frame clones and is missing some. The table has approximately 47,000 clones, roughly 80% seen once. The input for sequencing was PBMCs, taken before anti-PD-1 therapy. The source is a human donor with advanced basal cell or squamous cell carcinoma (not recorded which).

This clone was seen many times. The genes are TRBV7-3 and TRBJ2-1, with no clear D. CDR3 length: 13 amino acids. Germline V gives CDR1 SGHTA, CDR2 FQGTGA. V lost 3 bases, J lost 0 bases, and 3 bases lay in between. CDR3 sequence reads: CASSFDSYNEQFF. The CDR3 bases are TGTGCCAGCAGCTTTGACTCCTACAATGAGCAGTTCTTC.

CDR3 DNA: TGTGCCAGCAGCCAAGTCCATAGCGGGAGGCCTGAGCAGTTCTTC. It is translated as CASSQVHSGRPEQFF. This chain connects TRBV14 to TRBJ2-1; 10 bases match TRBD2. This CDR3 has 15 residues. The ends lost 1 base at V and 9 bases at J; junction bases unmatched: 6. Germline CDR1 is SGHDN and CDR2 is FVKESK.

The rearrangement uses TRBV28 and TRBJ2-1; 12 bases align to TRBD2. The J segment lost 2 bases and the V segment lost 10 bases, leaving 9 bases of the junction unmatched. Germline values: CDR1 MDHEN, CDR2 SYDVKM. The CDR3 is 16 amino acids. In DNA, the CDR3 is TGTGCCACCGACGAGGCTAGCGGGAGGGCCTACAATGAGCAGTTCTTC. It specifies CATDEASGRAYNEQFF.

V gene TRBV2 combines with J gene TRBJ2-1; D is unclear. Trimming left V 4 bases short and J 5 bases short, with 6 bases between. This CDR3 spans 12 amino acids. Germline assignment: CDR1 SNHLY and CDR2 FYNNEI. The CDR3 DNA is TGTGCCAGCAGTGCCCGGGACAATGAGCAGTTCTTC. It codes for CASSARDNEQFF.

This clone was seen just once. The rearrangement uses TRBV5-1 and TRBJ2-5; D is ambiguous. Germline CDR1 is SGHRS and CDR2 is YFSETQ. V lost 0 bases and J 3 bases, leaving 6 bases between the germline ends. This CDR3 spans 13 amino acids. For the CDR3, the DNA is TGCGCCAGCAGCTTGGGGTGGGAAGAGACCCAGTACTTC. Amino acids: CASSLGWEETQYF.

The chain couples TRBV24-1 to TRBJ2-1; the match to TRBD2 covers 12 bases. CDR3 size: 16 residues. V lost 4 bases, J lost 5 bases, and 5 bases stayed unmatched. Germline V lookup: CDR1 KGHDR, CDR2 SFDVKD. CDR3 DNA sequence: TGTGCCACCAGTGACCCCGGACTAGCGGGAAACAATGAGCAGTTCTTC. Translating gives CATSDPGLAGNNEQFF.

The CDR3 DNA sequence: TGTGCCAGCAGCCCCGGGACAGGGACCTTGGCTGGGGCCAACGTCCTGACTTTC. The encoded protein is CASSPGTGTLAGANVLTF. The chain is built from TRBV7-8 and TRBJ2-6; 9 positions agree with TRBD1. CDR1 and CDR2 (germline): SGHVS, FQNEAQ. This CDR3 is 18 amino acids long. V was pared by 5 bases and J by 2 bases, with 10 bases of the junction left unmatched.

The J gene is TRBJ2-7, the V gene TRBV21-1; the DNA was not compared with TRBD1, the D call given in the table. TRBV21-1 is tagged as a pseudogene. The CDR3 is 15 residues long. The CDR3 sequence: CASSQTTGVIYEQYF. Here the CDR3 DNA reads TGTGCCAGCAGCCAGACGACAGGTGTTATCTACGAGCAGTACTTC.

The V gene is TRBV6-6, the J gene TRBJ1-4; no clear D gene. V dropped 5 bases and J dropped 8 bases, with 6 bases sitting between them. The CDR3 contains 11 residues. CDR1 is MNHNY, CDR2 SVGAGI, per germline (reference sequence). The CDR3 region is CASSGSEKLFF. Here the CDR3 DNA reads TGTGCCAGCAGTGGGTCGGAAAAACTGTTTTTT.

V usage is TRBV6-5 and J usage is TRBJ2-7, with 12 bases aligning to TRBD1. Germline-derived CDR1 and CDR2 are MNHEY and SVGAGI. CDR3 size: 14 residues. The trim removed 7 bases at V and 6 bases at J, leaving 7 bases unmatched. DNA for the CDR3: TGTGCCAGCATACACGGGACAGGGGGCTTCGAGCAGTACTTC. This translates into CASIHGTGGFEQYF.

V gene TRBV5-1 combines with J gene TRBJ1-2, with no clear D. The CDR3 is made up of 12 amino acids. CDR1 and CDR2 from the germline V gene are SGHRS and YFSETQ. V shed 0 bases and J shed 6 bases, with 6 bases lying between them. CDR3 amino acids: CASSLGGNGYTF. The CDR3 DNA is TGCGCCAGCAGCTTGGGAGGGAATGGCTACACCTTC.

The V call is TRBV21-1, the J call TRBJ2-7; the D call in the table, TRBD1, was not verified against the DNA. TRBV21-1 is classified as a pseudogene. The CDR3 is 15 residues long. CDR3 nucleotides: TGTGCCAGCAGCAAAGGGACAGGGGGATTCTACGAGCAGTACTTC. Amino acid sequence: CASSKGTGGFYEQYF.

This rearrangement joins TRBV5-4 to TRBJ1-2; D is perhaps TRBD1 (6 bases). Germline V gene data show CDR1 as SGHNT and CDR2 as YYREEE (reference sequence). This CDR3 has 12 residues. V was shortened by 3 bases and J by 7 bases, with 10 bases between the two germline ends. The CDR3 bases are TGTGCCAGCAGCTCTACAGGGCTTGGCTACACCTTC. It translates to CASSSTGLGYTF.

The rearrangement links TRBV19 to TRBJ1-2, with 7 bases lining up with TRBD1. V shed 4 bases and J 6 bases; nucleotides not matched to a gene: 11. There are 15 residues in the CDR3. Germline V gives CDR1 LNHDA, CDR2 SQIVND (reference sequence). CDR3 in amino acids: CASSTYRDRVDGYTF. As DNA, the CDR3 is TGTGCCAGTAGTACTTACCGGGACAGAGTTGATGGCTACACCTTC.

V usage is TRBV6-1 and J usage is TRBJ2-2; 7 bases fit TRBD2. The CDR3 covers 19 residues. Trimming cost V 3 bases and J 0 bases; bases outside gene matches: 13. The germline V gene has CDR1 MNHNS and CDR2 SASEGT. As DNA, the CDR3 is TGTGCCAGCAGTGATAAGGGACTACCATTGTTCGCGAACACCGGGGAGCTGTTTTTT. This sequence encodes CASSDKGLPLFANTGELFF.

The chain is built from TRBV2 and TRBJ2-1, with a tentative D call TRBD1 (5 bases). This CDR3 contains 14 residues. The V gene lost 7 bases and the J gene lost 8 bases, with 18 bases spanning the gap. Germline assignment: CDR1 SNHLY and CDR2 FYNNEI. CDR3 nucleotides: TGTGCCAGCATAGAGACAGAGAGGATTGATGAGCAGTTCTTC. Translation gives CASIETERIDEQFF.

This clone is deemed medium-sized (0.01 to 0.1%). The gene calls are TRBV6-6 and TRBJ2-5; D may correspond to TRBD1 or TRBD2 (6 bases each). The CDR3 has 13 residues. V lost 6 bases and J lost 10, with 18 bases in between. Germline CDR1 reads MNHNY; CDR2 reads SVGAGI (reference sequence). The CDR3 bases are TGTGCCAGCAGCGTGCCGGGGGCGTCGATCCAGTACTTC. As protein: CASSVPGASIQYF.

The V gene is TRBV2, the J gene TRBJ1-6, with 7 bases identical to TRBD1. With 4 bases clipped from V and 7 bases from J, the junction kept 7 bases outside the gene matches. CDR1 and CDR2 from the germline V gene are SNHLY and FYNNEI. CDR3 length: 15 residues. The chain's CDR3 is CASSATGTENSPLHF. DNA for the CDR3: TGTGCCAGCAGTGCAACCGGGACAGAAAATTCACCCCTCCACTTT. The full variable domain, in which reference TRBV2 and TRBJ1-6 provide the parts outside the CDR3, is EPEVTQTPSHQVTQMGQEVILRCVPISNHLYFYWYRQILGQKVEFLVSFYNNEISEKSEIFDDQFSVERPDGSNFTLKIRSTKLEDSAMYFCASSATGTENSPLHFGNGTRLTVT.

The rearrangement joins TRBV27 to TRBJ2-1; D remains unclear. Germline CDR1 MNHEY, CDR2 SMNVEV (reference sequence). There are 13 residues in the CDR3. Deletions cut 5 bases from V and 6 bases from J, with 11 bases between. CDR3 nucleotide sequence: TGTGCCAGCAGTCCCCTCGGAGCCAATGAGCAGTTCTTC. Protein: CASSPLGANEQFF.

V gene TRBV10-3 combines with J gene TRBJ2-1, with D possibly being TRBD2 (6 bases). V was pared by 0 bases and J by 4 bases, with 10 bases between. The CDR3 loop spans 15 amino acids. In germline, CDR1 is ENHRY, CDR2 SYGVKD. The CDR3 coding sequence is TGTGCCATCAGTGAGTCGGGACTGCCATACAATGAGCAGTTCTTC. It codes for CAISESGLPYNEQFF.